A single sample gave rise to the 24 T cell receptor beta chains below, sequenced in a study of blood T cell repertoires in COVID-19. Only in-frame clones appear in the TCRdb table, and some are missing; sequencing was by immunoSEQ multiplex PCR. The sample has hundreds of thousands of clones, around nine tenths seen once. The sequenced material came from PBMCs or T cells enriched from blood (not recorded which). The receptors shown here come from a woman aged 50 to 60 who had recovered from COVID-19.

Turning to this clone: A read error may explain this, as a much larger clone is one base away. The chain employs TRBV7-9 and TRBJ1-2, with 9 bases fitting TRBD1. Germline V gene lookup returns CDR1 SEHNR and CDR2 FQNEAQ (reference sequence). The CDR3 covers 14 residues. Losses at the gene ends were 4 bases for V and 3 bases for J; bases not matched to a gene: 3. The CDR3 here is CASSYRQGDYGYTF. Written as DNA, the CDR3 is TGTGCCAGCAGCTACCGACAGGGGGACTATGGCTACACCTTC. Full variable domain (outside the CDR3, taken from reference TRBV7-9 and TRBJ1-2): DTGVSQNPRHKITKRGQNVTFRCDPISEHNRLYWYRQTLGQGPEFLTYFQNEAQLEKSRLLSDRFSAERPKGSFSTLEIQRTEQGDSAMYLCASSYRQGDYGYTFGSGTRLTVV.

This chain uses TRBV27 with TRBJ1-1; D ambiguous. Germline CDR1 MNHEY, CDR2 SMNVEV (reference sequence). The CDR3 spans 13 residues. Deletions cut 9 bases from V and 1 base from J, with 12 bases between. DNA of the CDR3: TGTGCCAGTAACTTTCGGGAGAACACTGAAGCTTTCTTT. Its translation: CASNFRENTEAFF.

The chain couples TRBV2 to TRBJ1-1; maybe TRBD1 (5 bases). CDR1 is SNHLY and CDR2 is FYNNEI in the germline V gene. This CDR3 has 14 amino acids. The V end was cut by 2 bases, the J end by 6 bases, with 13 bases between. The CDR3 DNA reads as TGTGCCAGCAGTGAAAACGGGCAGGGTTCTGAAGCTTTCTTT. It yields the protein CASSENGQGSEAFF.

The chain links TRBV28 to TRBJ1-3; 7 bases are a match to TRBD1. The CDR3 covers 14 residues. The germline gives CDR1 MDHEN, CDR2 SYDVKM. The V segment lost 8 bases and the J segment 5 bases; nucleotides outside the gene matches: 9. The CDR3 reads CASGQTGLRNTIYF. CDR3 sequence (DNA): TGTGCCAGCGGCCAGACAGGGCTGCGAAACACCATATATTTT.

This chain connects TRBV30 to TRBJ1-5; D gene unclear. The CDR3 runs to 15 residues. CDR1 is GTSNPN, CDR2 SVGIG, per germline (reference sequence). V was trimmed by 3 bases and J by 8 bases, leaving 20 bases between them. The CDR3 DNA sequence: TGTGCCTGGAGCCGAACCGGAGGGTCTGCTGAGCCCCAGCATTTT. It translates to CAWSRTGGSAEPQHF.

The V gene is TRBV18, the J gene TRBJ2-2; maybe TRBD1 (5 bases). CDR1 and CDR2 from the germline V gene are KGHSH and LQKENI. The germline V and J ends were trimmed by 3 bases and 6 bases, with 14 bases remaining between them. The CDR3 consists of 15 residues. Here the CDR3 reads CASSPSQGMAGELFF. For the CDR3, the DNA is TGTGCCAGCTCACCGAGTCAGGGAATGGCCGGGGAGCTGTTTTTT.

The CDR3 bases are TGCGCCAGCAGCTTCGGGACAGGGATTCTCTACGAGCAGTACTTC. Its protein is CASSFGTGILYEQYF. The chain employs TRBV5-1 and TRBJ2-7, with 9 bases that match TRBD1. This CDR3 contains 15 residues. With 2 bases clipped from V and 3 bases from J, the junction kept 6 bases outside the gene matches. Germline CDR1 is SGHRS and CDR2 is YFSETQ.

The chain joins TRBV19 to TRBJ1-2; D unresolved. Germline values: CDR1 LNHDA, CDR2 SQIVND (reference sequence). CDR3 length equals 12 residues. Trimming pared 9 bases from V and 5 bases from J, leaving 13 bases between. The CDR3 DNA reads TGTGCCAGCTCAATGAGGGCGTATGGCTACACCTTC. It specifies CASSMRAYGYTF.

The chain couples TRBV25-1 to TRBJ1-4, with TRBD1 matching over 7 bases. The CDR3 has 16 residues. J lost 0 bases, V lost 6 bases, and 7 bases had no gene match. Germline-derived CDR1 and CDR2 are MGHDK and SYGVNS. The CDR3 DNA reads as TGTGCCAGCAGCCCCCGGGGACAGACAACTAATGAAAAACTGTTTTTT. Encoded protein: CASSPRGQTTNEKLFF. The complete variable domain, with remaining parts taken from reference TRBV25-1 and TRBJ1-4, reads EADIYQTPRYLVIGTGKKITLECSQTMGHDKMYWYQQDPGMELHLIHYSYGVNSTEKGDLSSESTVSRIRTEHFPLTLESARPSHTSQYLCASSPRGQTTNEKLFFGSGTQLSVL.

This chain uses TRBV5-1 with TRBJ2-7; D gene uncertain. The CDR3 spans 13 residues. V was trimmed by 2 bases and J by 4 bases, leaving 10 bases between them. Germline-derived CDR1 and CDR2 are SGHRS and YFSETQ. The CDR3 DNA reads TGCGCCAGCAGCTTATTTGACATTTACGAGCAGTACTTC. It translates to CASSLFDIYEQYF.

The rearrangement joins TRBV3-1 (or the pseudogene TRBV3-2) to TRBJ1-3; the D is unclear. The germline gives CDR1 LGHDT, CDR2 YNNKEL (reference sequence). V lost 1 base and J lost 3, with 10 bases in between. This CDR3 is 15 amino acids long. This CDR3 is CASSQGSGFGNTIYF. The DNA of the CDR3 is TGTGCCAGCAGCCAAGGGTCAGGATTTGGAAACACCATATATTTT.

This clone was recorded only once. The chain recombines TRBV5-4 with TRBJ2-2, with 7 bases lining up with TRBD2. CDR1 is SGHNT and CDR2 is YYREEE in the germline V gene (reference sequence). V was pared by 4 bases and J by 9 bases, with 12 bases of the junction left unmatched. This CDR3 is built from 15 residues. In DNA form, the CDR3 reads TGTGCCAGCAGCGTTGGGACGGGGGGAGTGCGGGAGCTGTTTTTT. Its protein product is CASSVGTGGVRELFF.

The chain has TRBV27 and TRBJ1-4; D might be TRBD1 (6 bases). The germline CDR1 and CDR2 sequences are MNHEY and SMNVEV (reference sequence). The CDR3 has 14 residues. V lost 6 bases and J 4 bases, leaving 12 bases between the germline ends. The DNA of the CDR3 is TGTGCCAGCAGGGGAGCAGGGGTTAATGAAAAACTGTTTTTT. Its protein is CASRGAGVNEKLFF.

To note about this clone: The same CDR3 can be traced to other DNA sequences in this sample. The gene calls are TRBV12-3 or TRBV12-4 and TRBJ2-7, with TRBD2 matching over 7 bases. V dropped 5 bases and J dropped 6; count of bases not matched to a gene: 7. The CDR3 is 13 residues long. The CDR3 here is CASSPTGGGEQYF. In nucleotides, the CDR3 is TGTGCCAGCAGTCCCACTGGGGGGGGCGAGCAGTACTTC.

This clone appeared a few times. This chain uses TRBV3-1 (or the pseudogene TRBV3-2) with TRBJ1-3; 8 bases are shared with TRBD1. The CDR3 is 16 amino acids. The junction had 10 bases not matched to a gene; V was cut back by 1 base and J by 8 bases. Germline loops: CDR1 LGHDT, CDR2 YNNKEL (reference sequence). In DNA, the CDR3 is TGTGCCAGCAGCCAAGGCCGGGACAGGCACGGCTACACCATATATTTT. Translation: CASSQGRDRHGYTIYF.

The chain links TRBV6-1 to TRBJ1-6; the D gene is possibly TRBD1 (6 bases). V was shortened by 1 base and J by 8 bases, with 12 bases between the two germline ends. This CDR3 comprises 15 residues. Germline CDR1 and CDR2: MNHNS and SASEGT. The CDR3 reads CASSEGTAKDSPLHF. The DNA of the CDR3 is TGTGCCAGCAGTGAAGGGACAGCGAAAGATTCACCCCTCCACTTT.

This rearrangement joins TRBV19 to TRBJ1-3; TRBD1 matches at 9 bases. J lost 8 bases, V lost 4 bases, and 15 bases had no gene match. The germline V gene has CDR1 LNHDA and CDR2 SQIVND (reference sequence). CDR3 length: 17 amino acids. The chain's CDR3 is CASSTSSPGTGWDTIYF. In nucleotides, the CDR3 is TGTGCCAGTAGTACTTCCTCTCCCGGGACAGGGTGGGACACCATATATTTT.

The rearrangement uses TRBV7-9 and TRBJ1-4; TRBD1 matches at 7 bases. The V and J ends lost 5 bases and 4 bases, in that order; junction bases with no gene match: 7. Germline V CDR1 and CDR2: SEHNR, FQNEAQ (reference sequence). The CDR3 is made up of 15 amino acids. The CDR3 nucleotides are TGTGCCAGCAGCCCCGGGACAGTCCTTAATGAAAAACTGTTTTTT. This translates into CASSPGTVLNEKLFF.

The CDR3 DNA reads TGTGCCAGCAGCCCCCGACTCGGGTTAGCGGGGGGCTTAGAGACCCAGTACTTC. It specifies CASSPRLGLAGGLETQYF. V gene TRBV28 combines with J gene TRBJ2-5; 10 nucleotides align to TRBD2. V was clipped by 6 bases and J by 4 bases; unmatched bases: 17. Germline V gene lookup returns CDR1 MDHEN and CDR2 SYDVKM. The length of the CDR3 is 18 residues.

This rearrangement joins TRBV28 to TRBJ1-5, with D tentatively TRBD1 (6 bases). CDR1 is MDHEN and CDR2 is SYDVKM in the germline V gene. Trimming removed 4 bases at V and 4 bases at J, with 20 bases between. This CDR3 spans 17 amino acids. Here the CDR3 reads CASSSPEPGGWNQPQHF. The CDR3, as DNA: TGTGCCAGCAGTTCCCCCGAACCGGGGGGCTGGAATCAGCCCCAGCATTTT.

This rearrangement joins TRBV20-1 to TRBJ1-1; D perhaps matches TRBD1 (6 bases). Germline V gene data show CDR1 as DFQATT and CDR2 as SNEGSKA (reference sequence). This CDR3 is 10 amino acids long. The CDR3 loop reads CLASGGEAFF. CDR3 nucleotide sequence: TGCCTTGCTAGTGGGGGCGAAGCTTTCTTT.

As regards this clone: The identical CDR3 is also encoded by other nucleotide sequences in the sample. The chain employs TRBV5-1 and TRBJ1-2; D uncertain. The CDR3 covers 13 residues. V lost 0 bases and J 2 bases, leaving 5 bases between the germline ends. Germline V CDR1 and CDR2: SGHRS, YFSETQ. CDR3 protein: CASSLGQNYGYTF. CDR3 nucleotide sequence: TGCGCCAGCAGCTTGGGTCAGAACTATGGCTACACCTTC.

The CDR3 region has the DNA TGTGCCAGCAGTCTAAAGGGGTTGAGCACTGAAGCTTTCTTT. Encoded protein: CASSLKGLSTEAFF. V usage is TRBV6-5 and J usage is TRBJ1-1, with TRBD1 as a possible D gene (5 bases). Germline CDR1 is MNHEY and CDR2 is SVGAGI. The V gene lost 5 bases and the J gene lost 4 bases, with 14 bases spanning the gap. The CDR3 sequence is 14 residues long.

The genes are TRBV18 and TRBJ1-1; the D gene is possibly TRBD1 (6 bases). The CDR3 consists of 16 residues. Trimming pared 3 bases from V and 6 bases from J, leaving 20 bases between. From germline, CDR1 is KGHSH and CDR2 LQKENI. Written as DNA, the CDR3 is TGTGCCAGCTCACCGGAACTGGACAGACTTAAACCTGAAGCTTTCTTT. As protein: CASSPELDRLKPEAFF. The full variable domain, in which reference TRBV18 and TRBJ1-1 provide the parts outside the CDR3, is NAGVMQNPRHLVRRRGQEARLRCSPMKGHSHVYWYRQLPEEGLKFMVYLQKENIIDESGMPKERFSAEFPKEGPSILRIQQVVRGDSAAYFCASSPELDRLKPEAFFGQGTRLTVV.